The following is a TCR beta chain sequence with its context. The specificity of this receptor is unknown. There are no base qualities to consult, and no much larger clone falls within one base. This sample stems from a study of glioma-infiltrating T cells after dendritic cell vaccination (dated by TCRdb to the mid-2010s). Looking at the study overall: Of the 15 glioblastoma patients in the cohort, all drawn from Phase I and II dendritic cell vaccination trials, 9 were newly diagnosed and 6 had recurrent disease. Between about 2003 and 2013, patients were given autologous tumor lysate-pulsed dendritic cell vaccination. In glioblastoma patients vaccinated with dendritic cells, deep sequencing of TCR beta CDR3 regions served to measure tumor-infiltrating lymphocyte content and to compare repertoires between tumor and blood. Three intradermal dendritic cell vaccine injections were administered to patients at biweekly intervals in the arm below the axilla. TCR sequencing metrics, including TIL content and tumor-blood repertoire overlap, were correlated with survival after dendritic cell vaccination. To make the vaccine, monocyte-derived dendritic cells were cultured for under eight days with IL-4 and GM-CSF and then pulsed overnight with autologous tumor lysate.

The immunoSEQ assay amplified TCRB CDR3 regions from about 2 micrograms of genomic DNA, or from all available DNA when less than that amount was available. The multiplex PCR employed 60 forward primers targeting TCR V beta segments and 13 reverse primers targeting J beta segments. Synthetic control templates were spiked into each sample at limiting dilution to estimate reads per starting template. The Illumina HiSeq System generated 87 bp sequencing reads. Under the source paper's analysis protocol: PCR and sequencing errors were removed by a nearest neighbor algorithm that merged closely related sequences. TCR overlap was measured as the percentage of unique tumor TCR beta sequences also present in the same patient's peripheral blood. TCRdb re-hosts the immuneACCESS table, in-frame sequences only. Its copies lack some clones; in the studies checked, an unresolved V gene accounts for under half of them, and the cause for the rest is not known. Clone size and the V and J calls come from that table; the DNA yielded D and trimming. Across this sample there are about 21,000 clones, with 79% seen only once. Together, the top ten hold roughly 35% of the sample.

Findings and caveats that apply to the study as a whole: The three-group TCR overlap response model was characterized as speculative, and prospective validation of the model was stated to be required. TCR clonality showed no direct relationship with survival, which suggests that a diverse polyclonal response may be important. Longer time to progression and overall survival after dendritic cell vaccination were predicted by higher estimated pretreatment TIL content. The cohort was small and heterogeneous, few patients had complete blood and tumor sets, and even fewer had initial-recurrent tumor pairs.

Patients were selected on the basis of adequate residual fresh-frozen tumor tissue and more than two years of available survival data. Molecular status otherwise varied across the glioblastoma patients, but none of them carried an isocitrate dehydrogenase mutation. PBMC collection took place before vaccination, two weeks after the third vaccination, and at tumor progression if progression occurred. The Qiagen DNeasy Blood extraction Kit was used to extract genomic DNA. The cysteine opens and the phenylalanine closes a CDR3 of 19 amino acids. Only the CDR3 DNA is retained, 57 bases long and in frame from the first base. At the junction V is shortened by 4 bases and J by 4 bases; bases outside the gene matches: 14. According to the germline V gene, CDR1 reads ENHRY and CDR2 reads SYGVKD.

The TCR sequence derives from a human donor with glioblastoma. In this chain, TRBV10-3 is recombined with TRBJ1-4, with 11 central nucleotides matching TRBD1. The sample consisted of blood, taken before dendritic cell vaccination. The base sequence is TGTGCCATCAGTGCCCAAGGGGGACAGGGGGTGAACGGTAATGAAAAACTGTTTTTT. The encoded protein is CAISAQGGQGVNGNEKLFF.